The 6 T cell receptor beta chains reported below all come from one sample, sequenced in a study of T cells in Graves' hyperthyroidism and ophthalmopathy. The TCR beta CDR3 regions underwent amplification using RNA transcripts as the source. In the first-round RT-PCR of the TCR CDR3, the HTBI primer set was used. TCRdb fed the multiplex PCR reads into MiXCR, producing one record per CDR3 protein. Here the sample spans approximately 400,000 distinct CDR3 sequences, more than 15% being singletons. The source material was blood. Receptors originate from a woman aged 18-29 years with Graves' hyperthyroidism.

Ten or more counts support this clonotype. The DNA for the CDR3 is TGCGCCAGCAGACCCGGACAGCTATCTAACTATGGCTACACCTTC. This translates into CASRPGQLSNYGYTF. The chain links TRBV5-1 to TRBJ1-2; weak D call: TRBD1 (6 bases). With 5 bases removed from V and 0 bases from J, the gap between germline ends came to 14 bases. This CDR3 has 15 amino acids. Germline V lookup: CDR1 SGHRS, CDR2 YFSETQ.

The chain links TRBV5-1 to TRBJ2-5, with TRBD2 matching over 13 bases. V lost 2 bases, J lost 2 bases, and 6 bases stayed unmatched. Germline CDR1 SGHRS, CDR2 YFSETQ. CDR3 length: 17 residues. In DNA form, the CDR3 reads TGCGCCAGCAGCTTAAGGGCGGGACTAGCGGGGCAAGAGACCCAGTACTTC. Translated: CASSLRAGLAGQETQYF.

In its sample, this clonotype was seen many times. The chain employs TRBV5-1 and TRBJ1-2, with D hard to call. In germline, CDR1 is SGHRS, CDR2 YFSETQ. This CDR3 spans 13 amino acids. Trimming took 4 bases from V and 2 from J, leaving 9 bases between them. The CDR3 coding sequence is TGCGCCAGCAGCCAGGACGGGAACTATGGCTACACCTTC. Protein sequence: CASSQDGNYGYTF.

This clonotype was counted at least ten times. The V gene is TRBV12-3 or TRBV12-4, the J gene TRBJ1-1; 7 bases fit TRBD1. This CDR3 is built from 15 residues. V lost 5 bases to trimming and J lost 3 bases; unmatched junction nucleotides: 9. CDR3 coding DNA: TGTGCCAGCAGTCCGTCGACAGGGTCCTACACTGAAGCTTTCTTT. It codes for CASSPSTGSYTEAFF.

V usage is TRBV24-1 and J usage is TRBJ2-3; a weak D match, TRBD2 (5 bases). The length of the CDR3 is 15 residues. CDR1 is KGHDR and CDR2 is SFDVKD in the germline V gene. Trimming left V 6 bases short and J 0 bases short, with 12 bases between. The CDR3 sequence is CATSYSGVSTDTQYF. The CDR3 DNA reads TGTGCCACCAGTTATTCCGGGGTTAGCACAGATACGCAGTATTTT.

This clonotype was seen repeatedly, ten times or more. This chain connects TRBV27 to TRBJ1-5; D perhaps matches TRBD1 (5 bases). Trimming took off 2 bases at V and 6 bases at J, with 11 bases between the two ends. The CDR3 runs to 14 residues. Germline V lookup: CDR1 MNHEY, CDR2 SMNVEV (reference sequence). The DNA for the CDR3 is TGTGCCAGCAGTTTACGGGGGTACGGTCAGCCCCAGCATTTT. This sequence encodes CASSLRGYGQPQHF.